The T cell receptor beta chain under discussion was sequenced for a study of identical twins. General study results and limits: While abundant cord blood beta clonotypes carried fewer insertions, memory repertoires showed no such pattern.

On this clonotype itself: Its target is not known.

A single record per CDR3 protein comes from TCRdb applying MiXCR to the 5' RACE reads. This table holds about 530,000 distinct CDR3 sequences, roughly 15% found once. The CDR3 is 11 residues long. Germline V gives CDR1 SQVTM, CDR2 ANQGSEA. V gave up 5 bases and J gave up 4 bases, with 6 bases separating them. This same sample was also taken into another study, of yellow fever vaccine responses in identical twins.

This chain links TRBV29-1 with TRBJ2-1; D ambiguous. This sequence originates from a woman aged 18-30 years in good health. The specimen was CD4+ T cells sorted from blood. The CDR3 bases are TGCAGCGTTTCTAGTTACAATGAGCAGTTCTTC. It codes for CSVSSYNEQFF.